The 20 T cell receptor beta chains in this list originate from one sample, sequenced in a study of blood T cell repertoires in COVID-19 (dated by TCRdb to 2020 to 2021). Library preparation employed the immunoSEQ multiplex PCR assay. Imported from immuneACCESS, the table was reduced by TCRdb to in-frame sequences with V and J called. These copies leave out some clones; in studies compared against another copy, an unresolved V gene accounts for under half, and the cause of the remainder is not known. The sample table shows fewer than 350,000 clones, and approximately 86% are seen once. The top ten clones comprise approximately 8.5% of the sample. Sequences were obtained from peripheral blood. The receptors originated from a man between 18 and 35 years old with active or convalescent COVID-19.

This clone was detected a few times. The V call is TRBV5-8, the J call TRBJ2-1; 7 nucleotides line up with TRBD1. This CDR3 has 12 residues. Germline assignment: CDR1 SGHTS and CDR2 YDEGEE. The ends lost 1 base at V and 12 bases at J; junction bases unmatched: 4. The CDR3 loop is CASSLYDRAQFF. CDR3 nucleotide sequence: TGTGCCAGCAGCTTGTATGACAGGGCGCAGTTCTTC.

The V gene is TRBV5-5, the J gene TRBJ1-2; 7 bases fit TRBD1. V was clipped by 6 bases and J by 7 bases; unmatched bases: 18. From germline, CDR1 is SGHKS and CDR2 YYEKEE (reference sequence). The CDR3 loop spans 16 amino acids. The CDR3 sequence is CASTPNAGDSLVGYTF. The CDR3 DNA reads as TGTGCCAGCACCCCCAACGCAGGGGACAGTCTCGTTGGCTACACCTTC.

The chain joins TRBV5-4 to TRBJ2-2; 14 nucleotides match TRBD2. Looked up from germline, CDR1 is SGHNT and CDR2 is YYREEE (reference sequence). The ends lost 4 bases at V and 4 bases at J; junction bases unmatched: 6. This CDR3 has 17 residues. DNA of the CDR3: TGTGCCAGCAGCAAGCGACTAGCGGGGGGGACCACCGGGGAGCTGTTTTTT. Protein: CASSKRLAGGTTGELFF.

Here the CDR3 reads CASSVEGLAGSYEQYF. CDR3 in DNA: TGTGCCAGCAGCGTAGAGGGACTAGCGGGATCCTACGAGCAGTACTTC. The chain is built from TRBV9 and TRBJ2-7; 13 nucleotides line up with TRBD2. CDR3 size: 16 residues. Trimming cost V 0 bases and J 1 base; bases outside gene matches: 1. Germline CDR1 reads SGDLS; CDR2 reads YYNGEE.

CDR3 loop: CATTVETGTSGGETQYF. The CDR3 bases are TGTGCCACCACGGTCGAGACCGGGACTAGCGGGGGAGAGACCCAGTACTTC. J is TRBJ2-5 and V is TRBV15, with TRBD2 identical over 14 bases. The J segment lost 4 bases and the V segment lost 7 bases, leaving 11 bases of the junction unmatched. The CDR3 has 17 amino acids. The V gene's germline CDR1 is LNHNV and CDR2 YYDKDF (reference sequence).

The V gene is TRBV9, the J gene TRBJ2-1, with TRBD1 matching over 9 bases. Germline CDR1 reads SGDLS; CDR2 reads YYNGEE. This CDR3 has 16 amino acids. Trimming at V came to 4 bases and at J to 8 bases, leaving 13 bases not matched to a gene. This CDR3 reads CASSPNPGTGMHEQFF. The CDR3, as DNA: TGTGCCAGCAGCCCAAACCCCGGGACAGGGATGCATGAGCAGTTCTTC.

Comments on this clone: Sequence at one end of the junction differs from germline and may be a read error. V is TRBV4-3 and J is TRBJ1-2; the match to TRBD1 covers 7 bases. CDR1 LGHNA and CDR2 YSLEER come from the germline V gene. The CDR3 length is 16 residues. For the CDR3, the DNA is TGCGCCAGCAGCAAAGATTTAGGTACAGGGGACTATGGCTACACCTTC. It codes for CASSKDLGTGDYGYTF.

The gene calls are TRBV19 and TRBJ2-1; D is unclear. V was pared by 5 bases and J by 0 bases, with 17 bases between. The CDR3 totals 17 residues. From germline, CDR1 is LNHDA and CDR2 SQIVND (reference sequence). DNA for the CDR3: TGTGCCAGTAGTCTTGGGCGAGCCACCTTCTCCTACAATGAGCAGTTCTTC. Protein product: CASSLGRATFSYNEQFF.

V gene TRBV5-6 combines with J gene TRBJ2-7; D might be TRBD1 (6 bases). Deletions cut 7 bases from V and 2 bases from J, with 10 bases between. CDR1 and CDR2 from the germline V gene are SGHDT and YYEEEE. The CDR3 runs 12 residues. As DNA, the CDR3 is TGTGCCAGCGGGGGCTTGGCCTACGAGCAGTACTTC. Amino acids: CASGGLAYEQYF.

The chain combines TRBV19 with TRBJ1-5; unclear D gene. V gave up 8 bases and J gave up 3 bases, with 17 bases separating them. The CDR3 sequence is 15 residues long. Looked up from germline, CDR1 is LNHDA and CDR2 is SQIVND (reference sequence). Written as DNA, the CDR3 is TGTGCCAGTCGAGTGGAGCCATATGACAATCAGCCCCAGCATTTT. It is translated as CASRVEPYDNQPQHF.

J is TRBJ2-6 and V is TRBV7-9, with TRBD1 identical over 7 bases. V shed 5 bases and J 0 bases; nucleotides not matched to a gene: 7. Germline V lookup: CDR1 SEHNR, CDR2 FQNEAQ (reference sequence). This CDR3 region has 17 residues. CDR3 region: CASSVRGQFSGANVLTF. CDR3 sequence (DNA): TGTGCCAGCAGCGTCCGGGGACAGTTCTCTGGGGCCAACGTCCTGACTTTC.

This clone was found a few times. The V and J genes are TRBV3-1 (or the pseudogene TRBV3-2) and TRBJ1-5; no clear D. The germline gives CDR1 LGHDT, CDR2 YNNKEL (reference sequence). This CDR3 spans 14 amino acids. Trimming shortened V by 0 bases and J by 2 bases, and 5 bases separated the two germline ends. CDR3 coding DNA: TGTGCCAGCAGCCAAGATCCAGGCAATCAGCCCCAGCATTTT. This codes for CASSQDPGNQPQHF.

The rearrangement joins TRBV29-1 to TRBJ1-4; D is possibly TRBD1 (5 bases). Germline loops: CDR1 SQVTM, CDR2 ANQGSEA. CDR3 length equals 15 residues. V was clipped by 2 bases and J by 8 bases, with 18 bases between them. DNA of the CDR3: TGCAGCGTTGAACTAATGACGGACAAGGACGAAAAACTGTTTTTT. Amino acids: CSVELMTDKDEKLFF.

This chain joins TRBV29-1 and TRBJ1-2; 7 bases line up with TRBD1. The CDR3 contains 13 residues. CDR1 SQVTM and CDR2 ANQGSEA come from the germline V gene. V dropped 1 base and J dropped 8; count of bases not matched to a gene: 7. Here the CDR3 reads CSVEGTGVGGYTF. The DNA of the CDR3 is TGCAGCGTTGAAGGTACAGGGGTCGGCGGCTACACCTTC.

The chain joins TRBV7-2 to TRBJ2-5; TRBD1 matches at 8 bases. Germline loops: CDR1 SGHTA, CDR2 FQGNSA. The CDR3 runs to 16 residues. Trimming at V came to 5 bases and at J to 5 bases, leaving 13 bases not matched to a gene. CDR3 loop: CASSPQAGGEGETQYF. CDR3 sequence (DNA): TGTGCCAGCAGCCCACAAGCAGGGGGCGAGGGGGAGACCCAGTACTTC.

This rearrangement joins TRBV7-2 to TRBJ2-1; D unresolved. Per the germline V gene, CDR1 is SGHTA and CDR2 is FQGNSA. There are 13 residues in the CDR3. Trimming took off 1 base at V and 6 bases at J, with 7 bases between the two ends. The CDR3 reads CASSLDRINEQFF. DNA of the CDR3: TGTGCCAGCAGCTTAGACAGAATCAATGAGCAGTTCTTC. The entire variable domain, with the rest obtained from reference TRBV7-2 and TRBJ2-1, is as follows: GAGVSQSPSNKVTEKGKDVELRCDPISGHTALYWYRQSLGQGLEFLIYFQGNSAPDKSGLPSDRFSAERTGGSVSTLTIQRTQQEDSAVYLCASSLDRINEQFFGPGTRLTVL.

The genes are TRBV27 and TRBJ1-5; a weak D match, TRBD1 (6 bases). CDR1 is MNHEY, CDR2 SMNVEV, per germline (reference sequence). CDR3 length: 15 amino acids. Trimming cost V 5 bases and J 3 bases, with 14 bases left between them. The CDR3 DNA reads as TGTGCCAGCAGTCCCCAGGACAGATTCAATCAGCCCCAGCATTTT. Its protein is CASSPQDRFNQPQHF.

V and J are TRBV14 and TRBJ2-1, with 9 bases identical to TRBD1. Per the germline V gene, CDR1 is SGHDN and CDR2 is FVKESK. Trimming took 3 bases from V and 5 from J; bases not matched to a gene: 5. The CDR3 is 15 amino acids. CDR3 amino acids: CASSHGTGLDNEQFF. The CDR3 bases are TGTGCCAGCAGCCATGGGACAGGGTTGGACAATGAGCAGTTCTTC.

The CDR3 region has the DNA TGTGCCAGCAGCCAAGAGTACAGCTACACTGAAGCTTTCTTT. Translated: CASSQEYSYTEAFF. This sequence joins TRBV3-1 (or the pseudogene TRBV3-2) and TRBJ1-1; D is unresolved. The CDR3 spans 14 residues. Trimming took 0 bases from V and 3 from J, leaving 8 bases between them. Germline V gives CDR1 LGHDT, CDR2 YNNKEL (reference sequence).

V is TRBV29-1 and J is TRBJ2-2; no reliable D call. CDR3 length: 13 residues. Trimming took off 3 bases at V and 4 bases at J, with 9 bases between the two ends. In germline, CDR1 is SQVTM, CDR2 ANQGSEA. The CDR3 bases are TGCAGCGTTGAGGGCCTGAGCACCGGGGAGCTGTTTTTT. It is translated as CSVEGLSTGELFF.